This T cell receptor (beta chain) comes out of a study of blood T cell repertoires in COVID-19. Sequencing was performed with immunoSEQ multiplex PCR; in TCRdb, only in-frame clones are kept and a portion is missing. Here the sample spans approximately 170,000 clones, 65% to 85% being singletons. This clone was observed once. Other nucleotide sequences from this sample produce the same CDR3. Germline-derived CDR1 and CDR2 are LGHDT and YNNKEL (reference sequence). V shed 3 bases and J shed 2 bases, with 5 bases lying between them. The CDR3 consists of 12 residues. This clonotype originated in a man in his 60s with active or convalescent COVID-19. The sample was peripheral blood. The chain combines TRBV3-1 (or the pseudogene TRBV3-2) with TRBJ2-7; unclear D gene. The CDR3 DNA is TGTGCCAGCAGCCAGGCGGCCTACGAGCAGTACTTC. Translated, it gives CASSQAAYEQYF.